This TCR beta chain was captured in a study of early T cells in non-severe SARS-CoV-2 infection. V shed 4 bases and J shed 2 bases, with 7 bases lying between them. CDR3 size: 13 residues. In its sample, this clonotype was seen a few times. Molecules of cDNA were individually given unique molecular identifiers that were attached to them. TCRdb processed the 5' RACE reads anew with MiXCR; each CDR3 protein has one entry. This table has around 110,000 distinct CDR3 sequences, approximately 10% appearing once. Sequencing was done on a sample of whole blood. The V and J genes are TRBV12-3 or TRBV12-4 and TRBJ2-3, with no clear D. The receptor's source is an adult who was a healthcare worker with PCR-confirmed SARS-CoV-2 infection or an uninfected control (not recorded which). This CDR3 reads CASSSVDTDTQYF. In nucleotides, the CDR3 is TGTGCCAGCAGTTCGGTAGACACAGATACGCAGTATTTT.